The clone carrying this T cell receptor (beta chain) was recorded at least ten times. Its antigen is as yet unknown. Making the TCR beta libraries involved quantitative 5'-RACE with molecular barcodes. Using its own MiXCR run on the 5' RACE reads, TCRdb lists one record per CDR3 protein. The sample lists around 230,000 distinct CDR3 sequences, about 9.1% occurring once. The data derive from a study of CD8 T cells in ankylosing spondylitis. Study observations and caveats: Reported data indicate significant enrichment of disease-linked clones within matched ankylosing spondylitis synovial fluid. A TCR beta motif of roughly 8 highly homologous variants appeared characteristic of ankylosing spondylitis blood. Some motif variants had been reported before (in reactive arthritis synovial fluid and blood).

Trimming pared 3 bases from V and 4 bases from J, leaving 19 bases between. This CDR3 is built from 16 residues. Germline-derived CDR1 and CDR2 are SGDLS and YYNGEE. The rearrangement uses TRBV9 and TRBJ1-1; a possible D gene is TRBD1 (5 bases). Sequencing was done on a sample of blood, either unsorted or a sorted T cell fraction (not recorded which). This receptor was identified in a male donor with ankylosing spondylitis or in good health (not recorded which). The CDR3 region is CASSGQGWGSATEAFF. CDR3 nucleotides: TGTGCCAGCAGCGGTCAGGGTTGGGGAAGCGCCACTGAAGCTTTCTTT.